The 16 T cell receptor beta chains below were found in one sample sequenced in a study of OX40 agonist ivuxolimab in advanced cancers. Clones were sequenced by immunoSEQ multiplex PCR, and TCRdb holds only the in-frame ones, with some missing. This table has tens of thousands of clones, roughly 79% appearing once. The source was CD4+ or CD8+ T cells sorted from blood, collected in a trial of the OX40 agonist ivuxolimab. These receptors came from an adult with an advanced solid tumor such as melanoma, head and neck, liver or kidney cancer.

DNA of the CDR3: TGTGCCAGCAGTGAAACGGGCCGGGGAGCTTTCTTT. Translation: CASSETGRGAFF. The V and J genes are TRBV2 and TRBJ1-1; unclear D gene. The CDR3 length is 12 residues. V was pared by 2 bases and J by 10 bases, with 11 bases between. CDR1 and CDR2 from the germline V gene are SNHLY and FYNNEI.

This clone was detected a few times. The chain couples TRBV5-1 to TRBJ1-5, with 9 bases aligning to TRBD1. The CDR3 length is 17 residues. Trimming cost V 0 bases and J 4 bases; bases outside gene matches: 8. Germline CDR1 reads SGHRS; CDR2 reads YFSETQ. The chain's CDR3 is CASSLGTGQGPNQPQHF. For the CDR3, the DNA is TGCGCCAGCAGCTTGGGCACGGGACAGGGACCAAATCAGCCCCAGCATTTT.

For the CDR3, the DNA is TGCGCCAGCAGCCAAGCTACCGGAGGGGACAGGAGCTCCTATAATTCACCCCTCCACTTT. Protein product: CASSQATGGDRSSYNSPLHF. V and J are TRBV4-1 and TRBJ1-6; TRBD1 matches 8 bases. Germline V gene sequence: CDR1 MGHRA, CDR2 YSYEKL. After removal of 1 base from V and 0 bases from J, the junction contained 11 bases not matched to a gene. The CDR3 extends over 20 amino acids.

In its sample, this clone was seen a few times. CDR3 amino acids: CASSYQSNQPQHF. The CDR3, as DNA: TGTGCCAGCAGTTACCAGTCCAATCAGCCCCAGCATTTT. V gene TRBV6-5 combines with J gene TRBJ1-5; D not certain. Germline V gene lookup returns CDR1 MNHEY and CDR2 SVGAGI. This CDR3 is 13 amino acids long. The germline V and J ends were trimmed by 2 bases and 3 bases, with 5 bases remaining between them.

The J gene is TRBJ2-3, the V gene TRBV9, with D possibly matching TRBD2 (5 bases). V was pared by 4 bases and J by 4 bases, with 10 bases between. The germline V gene encodes CDR1 SGDLS and CDR2 YYNGEE. The CDR3 runs to 13 residues. CDR3 coding DNA: TGTGCCAGCAGCTCCCGGACTTCAGATACGCAGTATTTT. This codes for CASSSRTSDTQYF.

This clone was found once. This sequence joins TRBV5-1 and TRBJ2-1, with TRBD2 matching over 10 bases. In germline, CDR1 is SGHRS, CDR2 YFSETQ. The CDR3 runs 15 residues. Trimming cost V 4 bases and J 7 bases; bases outside gene matches: 8. CDR3 amino acids: CASSRTSGSMNEQFF. The CDR3 nucleotides read TGCGCCAGCAGCCGGACTAGCGGTTCAATGAATGAGCAGTTCTTC.

This sequence joins TRBV28 and TRBJ2-3, with unresolved D. CDR3 length: 17 amino acids. Germline CDR1 reads MDHEN; CDR2 reads SYDVKM. Trimming took off 1 base at V and 0 bases at J, with 14 bases between the two ends. The CDR3 loop is CASSLFGPRASTDTQYF. DNA for the CDR3: TGTGCCAGCAGTTTATTCGGCCCCCGAGCTAGCACAGATACGCAGTATTTT.

The chain has TRBV29-1 and TRBJ2-2; 8 positions match TRBD2. Trimming at V came to 3 bases and at J to 4 bases, leaving 4 bases not matched to a gene. Germline V gene data show CDR1 as SQVTM and CDR2 as ANQGSEA. The CDR3 extends over 14 amino acids. CDR3 in DNA: TGCAGCGTTGAGGCGGGAGGTATCACCGGGGAGCTGTTTTTT. Translation: CSVEAGGITGELFF.

The chain recombines TRBV7-3 with TRBJ2-7; TRBD1 agrees at 7 bases. V trimming: 2 bases; J trimming: 5 bases; junction bases outside the gene matches: 6. This CDR3 spans 14 amino acids. Per germline, CDR1 SGHTA and CDR2 FQGTGA. The CDR3 sequence: CASSLEGAENEQYF. CDR3 DNA sequence: TGTGCCAGCAGCTTAGAGGGGGCCGAGAACGAGCAGTACTTC.

The CDR3 region is CASSFRVLWNEQFF. The DNA for the CDR3 is TGTGCCAGCAGCTTTCGGGTCCTGTGGAATGAGCAGTTCTTC. This rearrangement joins TRBV11-2 to TRBJ2-1; D remains unclear. This CDR3 contains 14 residues. V lost 3 bases and J 7 bases, leaving 13 bases between the germline ends. Germline loops: CDR1 SGHAT, CDR2 FQNNGV.

This rearrangement joins TRBV6-4 to TRBJ1-2; D not certain. The V gene lost 2 bases and the J gene lost 6 bases, with 4 bases spanning the gap. The CDR3 is 11 amino acids. In germline, CDR1 is MRHNA, CDR2 SNTAGT. Here the CDR3 reads CASSDGNGYTF. The CDR3 nucleotides read TGTGCCAGCAGTGACGGGAATGGCTACACCTTC.

The chain joins TRBV7-9 to TRBJ1-1; maybe TRBD1 (5 bases). Trimming left V 5 bases short and J 5 bases short, with 18 bases between. The CDR3 sequence is 15 residues long. Germline loops: CDR1 SEHNR, CDR2 FQNEAQ (reference sequence). CDR3: CASSLTATEGTEAFF. CDR3 DNA sequence: TGTGCCAGCAGCCTTACAGCCACAGAGGGGACTGAAGCTTTCTTT.

CDR3 sequence (DNA): TGTGCCAGCAGTGCCACAGGGGGCTATGAGCAGTTCTTC. Amino acids: CASSATGGYEQFF. This chain links TRBV6-1 with TRBJ2-1; 9 positions agree with TRBD1. CDR1 is MNHNS, CDR2 SASEGT, per germline. Trimming removed 4 bases from V and 8 bases from J; junction bases left unmatched: 3. The CDR3 has 13 residues.

The chain is built from TRBV11-2 and TRBJ2-7; D is possibly TRBD1 (6 bases). Trimming shortened V by 4 bases and J by 7 bases, and 14 bases separated the two germline ends. The V gene's germline CDR1 is SGHAT and CDR2 FQNNGV. This CDR3 contains 13 residues. The CDR3 coding sequence is TGTGCCAGCAGCTCCCAAACAGGGTTGGAGCAGTACTTC. Protein sequence: CASSSQTGLEQYF.

The chain is built from TRBV6-1 and TRBJ1-3, with unresolved D. Deletions cut 3 bases from V and 0 bases from J, with 9 bases between. Germline lookup yields CDR1 MNHNS and CDR2 SASEGT. This CDR3 is 15 amino acids long. CDR3 protein: CASSDRRNSGNTIYF. CDR3 DNA sequence: TGTGCCAGCAGTGACCGACGGAACTCTGGAAACACCATATATTTT.

The chain is built from TRBV2 and TRBJ1-2, with 8 bases aligning to TRBD1. The germline V gene has CDR1 SNHLY and CDR2 FYNNEI. The CDR3 has 13 residues. The V segment lost 7 bases and the J segment 7 bases; nucleotides outside the gene matches: 8. The CDR3 loop is CASTVGDRLGYTF. The CDR3 bases are TGTGCCAGCACAGTCGGGGACAGGCTTGGCTACACCTTC.